This TCR beta chain was identified in a study of shared clonotypes between healthy human individuals. Germline V gives CDR1 SGHVS, CDR2 FNYEAQ. V was pared by 0 bases and J by 6 bases, with 1 base of the junction left unmatched. The CDR3 extends over 13 amino acids. CD45RA-negative memory and CD45RA+ naive subsets were split from the CD4+ cells. Assay used: immunoSEQ multiplex PCR; TCRdb lists only in-frame clones, some missing. This table has approximately 530,000 clones, around 96% appearing once. The rearrangement links TRBV7-6 to TRBJ1-1; 7 bases are shared with TRBD1. This receptor was taken from a woman in her twenties or thirties in good health. Source material: naive CD4+ T cells sorted from blood. Stated subset: CD45RA+ positively selected. The CDR3 here is CASSLAGTAEAFF. CDR3 sequence (DNA): TGTGCCAGCAGCTTAGCCGGGACAGCTGAAGCTTTCTTT.